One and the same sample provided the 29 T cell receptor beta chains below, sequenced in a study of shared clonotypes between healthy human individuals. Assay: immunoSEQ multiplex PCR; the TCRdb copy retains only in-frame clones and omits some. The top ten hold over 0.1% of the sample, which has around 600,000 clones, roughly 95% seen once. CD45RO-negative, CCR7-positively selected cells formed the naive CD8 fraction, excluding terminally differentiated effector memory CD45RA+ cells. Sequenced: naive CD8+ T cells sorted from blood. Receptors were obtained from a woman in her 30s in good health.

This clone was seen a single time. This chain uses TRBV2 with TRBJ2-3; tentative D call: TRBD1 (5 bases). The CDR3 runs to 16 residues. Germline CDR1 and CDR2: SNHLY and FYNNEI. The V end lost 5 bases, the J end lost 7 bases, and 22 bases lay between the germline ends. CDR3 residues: CASSPIGAGPLNTQYF. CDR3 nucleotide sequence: TGTGCCAGCAGTCCCATTGGTGCAGGGCCCCTGAATACGCAGTATTTT. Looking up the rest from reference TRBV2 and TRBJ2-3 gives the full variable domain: EPEVTQTPSHQVTQMGQEVILRCVPISNHLYFYWYRQILGQKVEFLVSFYNNEISEKSEIFDDQFSVERPDGSNFTLKIRSTKLEDSAMYFCASSPIGAGPLNTQYFGPGTRLTVL.

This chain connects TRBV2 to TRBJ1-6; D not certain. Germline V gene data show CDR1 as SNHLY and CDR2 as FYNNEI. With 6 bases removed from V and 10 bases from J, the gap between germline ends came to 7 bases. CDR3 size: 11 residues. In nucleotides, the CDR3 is TGTGCCAGCAGCGGCCCCTCACCCCTCCACTTT. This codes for CASSGPSPLHF.

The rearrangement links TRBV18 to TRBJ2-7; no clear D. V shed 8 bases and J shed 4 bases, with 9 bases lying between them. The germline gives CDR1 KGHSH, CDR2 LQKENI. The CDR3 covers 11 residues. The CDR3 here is CASTDGYEQYF. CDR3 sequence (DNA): TGTGCCAGCACGGACGGATACGAGCAGTACTTC.

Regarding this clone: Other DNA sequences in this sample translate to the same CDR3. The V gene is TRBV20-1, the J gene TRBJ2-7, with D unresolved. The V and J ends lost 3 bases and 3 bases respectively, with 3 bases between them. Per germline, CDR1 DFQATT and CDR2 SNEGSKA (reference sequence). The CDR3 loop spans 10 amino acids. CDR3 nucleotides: TGCAGTGCTAGGGACTACGAGCAGTACTTC. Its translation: CSARDYEQYF.

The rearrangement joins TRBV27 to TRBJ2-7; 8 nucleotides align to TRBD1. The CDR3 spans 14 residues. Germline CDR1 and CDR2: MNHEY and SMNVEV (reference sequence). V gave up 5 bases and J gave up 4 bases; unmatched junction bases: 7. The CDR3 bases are TGTGCCAGCAGTCAGGGGGCGTCGGGTTACGAGCAGTACTTC. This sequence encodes CASSQGASGYEQYF.

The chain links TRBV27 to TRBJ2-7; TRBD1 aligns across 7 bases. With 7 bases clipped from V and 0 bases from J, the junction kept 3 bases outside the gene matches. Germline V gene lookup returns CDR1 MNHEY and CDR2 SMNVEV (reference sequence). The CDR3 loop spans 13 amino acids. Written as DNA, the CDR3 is TGTGCCAGCACCGGGACAGACTCCTACGAGCAGTACTTC. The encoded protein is CASTGTDSYEQYF.

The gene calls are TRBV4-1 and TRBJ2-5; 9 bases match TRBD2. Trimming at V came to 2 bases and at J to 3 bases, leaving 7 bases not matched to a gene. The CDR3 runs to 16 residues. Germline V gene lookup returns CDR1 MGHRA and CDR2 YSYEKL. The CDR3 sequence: CASSQPGLAIEETQYF. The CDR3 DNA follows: TGCGCCAGCAGCCAACCGGGACTAGCTATAGAAGAGACCCAGTACTTC.

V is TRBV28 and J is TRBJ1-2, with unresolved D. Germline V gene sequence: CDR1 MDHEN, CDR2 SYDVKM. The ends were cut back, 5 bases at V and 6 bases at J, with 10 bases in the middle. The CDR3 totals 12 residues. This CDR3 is CASSLRHDGYTF. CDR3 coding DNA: TGTGCCAGCAGTCTCCGCCACGATGGCTACACCTTC.

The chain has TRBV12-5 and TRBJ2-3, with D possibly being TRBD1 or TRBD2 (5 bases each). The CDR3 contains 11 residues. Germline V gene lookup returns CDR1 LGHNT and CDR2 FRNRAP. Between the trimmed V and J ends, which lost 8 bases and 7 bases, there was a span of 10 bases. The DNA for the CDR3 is TGTGCTAGTTGGGGGTTCCATACGCAGTATTTT. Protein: CASWGFHTQYF.

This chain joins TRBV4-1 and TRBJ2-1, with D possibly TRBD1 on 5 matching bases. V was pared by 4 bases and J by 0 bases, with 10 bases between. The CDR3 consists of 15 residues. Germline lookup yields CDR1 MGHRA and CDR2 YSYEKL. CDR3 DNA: TGCGCCAGCAGCCGCAGACAGAGCTCCTACAATGAGCAGTTCTTC. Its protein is CASSRRQSSYNEQFF.

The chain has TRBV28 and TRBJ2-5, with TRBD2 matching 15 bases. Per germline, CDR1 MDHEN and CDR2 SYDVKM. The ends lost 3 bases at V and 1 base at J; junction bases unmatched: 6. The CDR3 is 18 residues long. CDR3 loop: CASSFLGLAGGVQETQYF. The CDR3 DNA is TGTGCCAGCAGTTTCCTCGGACTAGCGGGAGGGGTCCAAGAGACCCAGTACTTC. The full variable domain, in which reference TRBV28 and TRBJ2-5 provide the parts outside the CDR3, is DVKVTQSSRYLVKRTGEKVFLECVQDMDHENMFWYRQDPGLGLRLIYFSYDVKMKEKGDIPEGYSVSREKKERFSLILESASTNQTSMYLCASSFLGLAGGVQETQYFGPGTRLLVL.

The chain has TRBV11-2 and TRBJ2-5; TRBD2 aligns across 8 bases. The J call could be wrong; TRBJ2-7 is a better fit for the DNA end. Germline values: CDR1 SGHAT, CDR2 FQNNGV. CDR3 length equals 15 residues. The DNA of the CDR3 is TGTGCCAGCAGCTTAGGGGGACTAGGACCCGTCGAGCAGTACTTC. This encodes CASSLGGLGPVEQYF.

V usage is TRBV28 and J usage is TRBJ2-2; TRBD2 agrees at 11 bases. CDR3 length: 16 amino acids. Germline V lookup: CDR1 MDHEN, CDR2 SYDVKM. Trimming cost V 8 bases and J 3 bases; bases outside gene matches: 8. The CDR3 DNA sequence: TGTGCCAGCTTTACAGGACTAGCGGGCTACACCGGGGAGCTGTTTTTT. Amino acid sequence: CASFTGLAGYTGELFF.

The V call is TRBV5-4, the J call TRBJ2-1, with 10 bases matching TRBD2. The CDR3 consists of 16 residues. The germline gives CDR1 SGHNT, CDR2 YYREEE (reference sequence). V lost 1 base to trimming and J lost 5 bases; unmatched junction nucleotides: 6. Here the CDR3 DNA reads TGTGCCAGCAGCTTGTTCCTAGCGGGAGATCACAATGAGCAGTTCTTC. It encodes CASSLFLAGDHNEQFF.

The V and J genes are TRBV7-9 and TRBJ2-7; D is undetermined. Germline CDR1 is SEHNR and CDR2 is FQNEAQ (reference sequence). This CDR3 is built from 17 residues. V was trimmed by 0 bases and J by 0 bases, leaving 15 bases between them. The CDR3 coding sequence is TGTGCCAGCAGCTTAGCCTCATCCGGGTCAAGCTCCTACGAGCAGTACTTC. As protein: CASSLASSGSSSYEQYF.

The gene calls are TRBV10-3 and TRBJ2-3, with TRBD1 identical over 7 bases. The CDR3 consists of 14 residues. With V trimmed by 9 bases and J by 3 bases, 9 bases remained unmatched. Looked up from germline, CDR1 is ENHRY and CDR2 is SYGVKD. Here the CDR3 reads CAIETGSGTDTQYF. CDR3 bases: TGTGCCATAGAGACAGGGTCAGGGACAGATACGCAGTATTTT.

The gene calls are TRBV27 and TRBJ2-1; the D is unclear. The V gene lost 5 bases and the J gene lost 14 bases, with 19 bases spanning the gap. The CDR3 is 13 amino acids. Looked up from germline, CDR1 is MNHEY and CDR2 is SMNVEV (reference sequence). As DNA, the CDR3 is TGTGCCAGCAGTCCGCTCAGACCCTTCTCAGAGTTCTTC. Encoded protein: CASSPLRPFSEFF.

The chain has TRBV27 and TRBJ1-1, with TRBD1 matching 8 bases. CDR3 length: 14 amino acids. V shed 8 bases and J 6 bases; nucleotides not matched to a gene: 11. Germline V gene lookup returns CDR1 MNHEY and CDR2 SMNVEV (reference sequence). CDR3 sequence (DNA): TGTGCCAGCTTTCACCAGGGGGCGTCGGCTGAAGCTTTCTTT. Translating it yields CASFHQGASAEAFF.

The CDR3 sequence: CASSLGLAGTPGELFF. For the CDR3, the DNA is TGTGCCAGCAGCTTGGGGCTAGCGGGAACACCCGGGGAGCTGTTTTTT. The genes are TRBV11-2 and TRBJ2-2, with TRBD2 matching 9 bases. Trimming took 3 bases from V and 6 from J; bases not matched to a gene: 8. CDR3 length: 16 amino acids. Germline V gene sequence: CDR1 SGHAT, CDR2 FQNNGV.

As DNA, the CDR3 is TGTGCCAGCAGCTTGGCCAACTACGGCATTCAGTACTTC. Its translation: CASSLANYGIQYF. The chain is built from TRBV5-4 and TRBJ2-4, with unresolved D. Germline assignment: CDR1 SGHNT and CDR2 YYREEE (reference sequence). The CDR3 length is 13 residues. Trimming stripped 0 bases from V and 9 bases from J, with 10 bases between. The variable domain in full, completed from reference TRBV5-4 and TRBJ2-4, reads ETGVTQSPTHLIKTRGQQVTLRCSSQSGHNTVSWYQQALGQGPQFIFQYYREEENGRGNFPPRFSGLQFPNYSSELNVNALELDDSALYLCASSLANYGIQYFGAGTRLSVL.

CDR3 in DNA: TGTGCCAGCAGCCAAGATTACGAATATGGCTACACCTTC. It translates to CASSQDYEYGYTF. The chain couples TRBV4-2 to TRBJ1-2; D call uncertain. Germline V CDR1 and CDR2: LGHNA, YNFKEQ. V lost 0 bases to trimming and J lost 5 bases, with 7 bases between them. The CDR3 has 13 amino acids.

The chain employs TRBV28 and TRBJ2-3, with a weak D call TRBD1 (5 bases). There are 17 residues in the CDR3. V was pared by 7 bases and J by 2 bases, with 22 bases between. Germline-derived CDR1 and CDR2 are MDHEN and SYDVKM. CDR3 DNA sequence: TGTGCCAGCATGGACCCCCGGGCAGGGCTATCCACAGATACGCAGTATTTT. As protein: CASMDPRAGLSTDTQYF.

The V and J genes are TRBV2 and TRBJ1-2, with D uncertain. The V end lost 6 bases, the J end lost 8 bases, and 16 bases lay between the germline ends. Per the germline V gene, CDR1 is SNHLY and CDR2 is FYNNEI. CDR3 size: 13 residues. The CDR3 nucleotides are TGTGCCAGCAGGGACCCCTCTGAGCGGGGCTACACCTTC. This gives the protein CASRDPSERGYTF. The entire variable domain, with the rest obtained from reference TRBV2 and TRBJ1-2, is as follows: EPEVTQTPSHQVTQMGQEVILRCVPISNHLYFYWYRQILGQKVEFLVSFYNNEISEKSEIFDDQFSVERPDGSNFTLKIRSTKLEDSAMYFCASRDPSERGYTFGSGTRLTVV.

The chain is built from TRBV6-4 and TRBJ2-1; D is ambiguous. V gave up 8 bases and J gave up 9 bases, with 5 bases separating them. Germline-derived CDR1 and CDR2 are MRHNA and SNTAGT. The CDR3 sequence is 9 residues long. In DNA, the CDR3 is TGTGCCAGCCGTGGTGAGCAGTTCTTC. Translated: CASRGEQFF.

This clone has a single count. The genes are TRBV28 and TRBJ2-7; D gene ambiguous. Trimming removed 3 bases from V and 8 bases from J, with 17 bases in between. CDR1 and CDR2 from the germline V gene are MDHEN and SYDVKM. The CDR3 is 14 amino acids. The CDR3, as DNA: TGTGCCAGCAGTTTGTCCCGCGCGACCAGGCAGCAGTACTTC. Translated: CASSLSRATRQQYF. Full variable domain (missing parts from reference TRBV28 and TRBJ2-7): DVKVTQSSRYLVKRTGEKVFLECVQDMDHENMFWYRQDPGLGLRLIYFSYDVKMKEKGDIPEGYSVSREKKERFSLILESASTNQTSMYLCASSLSRATRQQYFGPGTRLTVT.

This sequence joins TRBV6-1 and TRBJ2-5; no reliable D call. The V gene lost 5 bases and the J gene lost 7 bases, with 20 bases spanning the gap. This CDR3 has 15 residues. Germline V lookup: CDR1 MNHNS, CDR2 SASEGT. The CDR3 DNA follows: TGTGCCAGCAGTCGGGCCGACGGCTGGGGTCCGACCCAGTACTTC. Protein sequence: CASSRADGWGPTQYF.

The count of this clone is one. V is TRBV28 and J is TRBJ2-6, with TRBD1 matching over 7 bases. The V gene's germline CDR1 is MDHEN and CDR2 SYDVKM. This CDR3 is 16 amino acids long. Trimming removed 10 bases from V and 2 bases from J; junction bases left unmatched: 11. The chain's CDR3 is CATTGQTAPGANVLTF. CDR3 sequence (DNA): TGTGCCACTACGGGACAGACAGCTCCTGGGGCCAACGTCCTGACTTTC.

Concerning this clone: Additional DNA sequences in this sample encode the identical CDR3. The CDR3 DNA sequence: TGTGCCAGCAGCTTGGGTGCGGGCACAGATACGCAGTATTTT. Amino acid sequence: CASSLGAGTDTQYF. This sequence joins TRBV5-6 and TRBJ2-3; D remains ambiguous. This CDR3 is 14 amino acids long. Trimming removed 0 bases from V and 1 base from J, with 6 bases in between. Germline-derived CDR1 and CDR2 are SGHDT and YYEEEE.

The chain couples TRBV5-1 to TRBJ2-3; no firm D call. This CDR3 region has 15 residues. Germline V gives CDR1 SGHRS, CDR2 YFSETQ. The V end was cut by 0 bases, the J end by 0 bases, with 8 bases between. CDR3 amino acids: CASSLEDPSTDTQYF. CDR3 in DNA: TGCGCCAGCAGCTTGGAGGACCCAAGCACAGATACGCAGTATTTT.